This paragraph reports one TCR beta chain. The antigen is unknown. This specimen belongs to a study of CXCR3-negative and CXCR3-positive naive CD8 T cells. About the research overall: Each library gave roughly 1.5 +/- 0.3 million of approximately 150 million TRB reads.

Germline values: CDR1 SGHNT, CDR2 YENEEA. CDR3 size: 14 residues. Study results and caveats: CXCR3-positive naive cells had TRB CDR3s that were more hydrophobic than CXCR3-negative naive cells had.

TRB cDNA libraries were made by UMI-labeled 5' RACE. Each CDR3 protein gets one entry in TCRdb, which reprocessed the 5' RACE reads and gives no DNA. This sample's clone table lists fewer than 60,000 distinct CDR3 sequences. This chain connects TRBV11-3 to TRBJ2-1; TCRdb gives TRBD1 as the D gene, but with no DNA this cannot be confirmed. The sample was naive CXCR3- CD8+ T cells from blood. Noted subset: CD45RO-CCR7+CD27+CD95- naive CD8+ T cells lacking CXCR3 (TNR3-). The clonotype comes from a human donor in good health. Some clones in this sample may be carry-over from other donors' samples. The CDR3 spells CASSSYYRGDEQFF. Complete variable domain (other parts from reference TRBV11-3 and TRBJ2-1): EAGVVQSPRYKIIEKKQPVAFWCNPISGHNTLYWYLQNLGQGPELLIRYENEEAVDDSQLPKDRFSAERLKGVDSTLKIQPAELGDSAVYLCASSSYYRGDEQFFGPGTRLTVL.